This TCR beta chain was sequenced during a study of vaccination effects on CD4 cells after COVID-19. At the level of the study: Early and late post-vaccination sampling was undertaken in a cohort of a few convalescent patients. Post-vaccine draws lagged the second dose by a median of 72 days. Study-level points and caveats: Substantial clonal contraction characterized both infection- and vaccine-induced clones late after vaccination.

The CDR3 is made up of 16 amino acids. V shed 8 bases and J 0 bases; nucleotides not matched to a gene: 7. The V gene's germline CDR1 is SGHTA and CDR2 FQGTGA. Generated by immunoSEQ multiplex PCR, the TCRdb table keeps only in-frame clones and is missing some. In the table there are tens of thousands of clones, more than 65% of which are singletons. Subsequent to roughly 9 days of culture, CD4+ T cells were isolated. Convalescent patients had PCR-confirmed SARS-CoV-2 infection between March and December 2020. Vaccination of participants consisted of two doses of either the BNT162b2 or mRNA-1273 vaccine. It was on days 3 and 7 that half the medium was replaced with IL-2 medium. Comments on this clone: Antigen: not known.

This receptor was taken from a human donor who had a prior SARS-CoV-2 infection. The chain is built from TRBV7-3 and TRBJ2-6; 7 bases align to TRBD1. The source was CD4+ T cells from PBMCs cultured without peptide, collected after COVID-19 vaccination. The CDR3 region has the DNA TGTGCCAGCCGGGACAGCGCCCACTCTGGGGCCAACGTCCTGACTTTC. Protein: CASRDSAHSGANVLTF. Together with reference TRBV7-3 and TRBJ2-6, the CDR3 gives the full variable domain: GAGVSQTPSNKVTEKGKYVELRCDPISGHTALYWYRQSLGQGPEFLIYFQGTGAADDSGLPNDRFFAVRPEGSVSTLKIQRTERGDSAVYLCASRDSAHSGANVLTFGAGSRLTVL.